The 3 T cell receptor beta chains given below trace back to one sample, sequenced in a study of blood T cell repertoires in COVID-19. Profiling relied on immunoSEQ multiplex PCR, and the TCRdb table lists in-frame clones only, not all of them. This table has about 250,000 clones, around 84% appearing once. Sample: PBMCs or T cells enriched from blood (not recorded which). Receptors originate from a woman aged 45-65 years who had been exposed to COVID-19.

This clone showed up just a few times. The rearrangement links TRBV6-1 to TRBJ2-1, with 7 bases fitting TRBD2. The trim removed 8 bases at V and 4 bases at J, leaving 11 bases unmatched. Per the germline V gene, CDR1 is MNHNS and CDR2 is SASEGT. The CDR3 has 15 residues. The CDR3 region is CASGKGLSGYNEQFF. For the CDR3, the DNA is TGTGCCAGCGGAAAGGGACTATCGGGTTACAATGAGCAGTTCTTC.

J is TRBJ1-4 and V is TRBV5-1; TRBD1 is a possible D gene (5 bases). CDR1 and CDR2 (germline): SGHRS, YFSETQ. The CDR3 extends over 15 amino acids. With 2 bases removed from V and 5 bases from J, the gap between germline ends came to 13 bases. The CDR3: CASSLGDGGNEKLFF. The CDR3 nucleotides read TGCGCCAGCAGCTTAGGGGACGGGGGAAATGAAAAACTGTTTTTT.

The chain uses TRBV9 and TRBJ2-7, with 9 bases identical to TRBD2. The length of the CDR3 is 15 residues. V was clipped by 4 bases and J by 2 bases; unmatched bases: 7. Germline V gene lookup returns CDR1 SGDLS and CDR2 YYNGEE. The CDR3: CASSLEGGGAYEQYF. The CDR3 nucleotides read TGTGCCAGCAGCCTCGAAGGCGGGGGGGCCTACGAGCAGTACTTC.